This is a list of T cell receptor beta chains from one sample in a study of CD8 T cells in Susac syndrome. TCRdb ran MiXCR on the immunoSEQ multiplex PCR reads and lists one entry per CDR3 protein. The table records roughly 120,000 distinct CDR3 sequences, about 94% of them present only once. Sequences were obtained from CD4+ T cells from PBMCs. The receptors stem from a human donor with multiple sclerosis. Each CDR3 is given with its conserved first and last residue. A D gene is named only where the DNA matches it firmly. Not all rows give a size; the values are once, few, many and, for expanded clones, a class.

14	TRBV9	NA	TRBJ2-5	once	TGTGCCAGCAGCGTAGCGGTCGGCCGAGAGACCCAGTACTTC	CASSVAVGRETQYF
13	TRBV28	NA	TRBJ2-3	NA	TGTGCCAGCAGTCGGGACGGCACAGATACGCAGTATTTT	CASSRDGTDTQYF
16	TRBV5-4	TRBD2	TRBJ2-1	NA	TGTGCCAGCAGCTTGGAGGGGACTAGCGGGAGAAGGGAGCAGTTCTTC	CASSLEGTSGRREQFF
16	TRBV5-4	NA	TRBJ2-5	NA	TGTGCCAGCAGCTTGGCTGGGGAAGGGCCCCAAGAGACCCAGTACTTC	CASSLAGEGPQETQYF
14	TRBV9	NA	TRBJ2-1	NA	TGTGCCAGCAGCGCAGAGTCAAGGGGCAATGAGCAGTTCTTC	CASSAESRGNEQFF
16	TRBV27	TRBD1	TRBJ2-7	NA	TGTGCCAGCAGCCGTGGGACAGGGGGGATCCCATACGAGCAGTACTTC	CASSRGTGGIPYEQYF
15	TRBV9	NA	TRBJ2-1	NA	TGTGCCAGCAGCGCCACAGGAGATTCCTACAATGAGCAGTTCTTC	CASSATGDSYNEQFF
14	TRBV6-5	NA	TRBJ1-3	NA	TGTGCCAGCAGAGACACTTTATCTGGAAACACCATATATTTT	CASRDTLSGNTIYF
14	TRBV30	NA	TRBJ2-7	NA	TGTGCCTGGGCCGGTGGAAGGGTCTCCTACGAGCAGTACTTC	CAWAGGRVSYEQYF
17	TRBV27	TRBD2	TRBJ2-5	NA	TGTGCCAGCAGTTCCCCGGGACTAGCGGGCCCGAGAGAGACCCAGTACTTC	CASSSPGLAGPRETQYF
14	TRBV7-9	NA	TRBJ1-1	NA	TGTGCCAGCAGCCTGGCAAGGCGGGACACTGAAGCTTTCTTT	CASSLARRDTEAFF
18	TRBV6-5	TRBD2	TRBJ2-7	NA	TGTGCCAGCAGTTACGCAAAAAACCTAGCGGGAGGGCCCTACGAGCAGTACTTC	CASSYAKNLAGGPYEQYF
16	TRBV29-1	NA	TRBJ1-2	NA	TGCAGCGTTGAAGACCCCACGCCGGACAAATACTATGGCTACACCTTC	CSVEDPTPDKYYGYTF
13	TRBV2	NA	TRBJ1-1	NA	TGTGCCTCGTCTGACAGGCTCCTCACTGAAGCTTTCTTT	CASSDRLLTEAFF
15	TRBV5-1	NA	TRBJ2-2	NA	TGCGCCAGCCGACCGACGTTCCCTAACACCGGGGAGCTGTTTTTT	CASRPTFPNTGELFF
14	TRBV20-1	TRBD2	TRBJ2-3	NA	TGCAGTGGGCTAGCGGGGGGGTCCACAGATACGCAGTATTTT	CSGLAGGSTDTQYF
14	TRBV12-3/TRBV12-4	NA	TRBJ2-7	NA	TGTGCCAGCAGTTCCCGGACAGAGCTCTACGAGCAGTACTTC	CASSSRTELYEQYF
13	TRBV14	NA	TRBJ1-1	NA	TGTGCCAGCAGCCCACACGAGAACACTGAAGCTTTCTTT	CASSPHENTEAFF
16	TRBV4-1	NA	TRBJ2-6	NA	TGCGCCAGCAGCCAAGATCCAACTCCCGGGGCCAACGTCCTGACTTTC	CASSQDPTPGANVLTF
16	TRBV30	TRBD1	TRBJ2-7	NA	TGTGCCTGGAGTGTAAGTCGGACAGGGGCCCCCATCAAGCAGTACTTC	CAWSVSRTGAPIKQYF
15	TRBV6-2/TRBV6-3	NA	TRBJ2-2	NA	TGTGCCAGCAGGGAATCGGGGGAGGCTACCGGGGAGCTGTTTTTT	CASRESGEATGELFF
15	TRBV6-2/TRBV6-3	NA	TRBJ1-1	NA	TGTGCCAGCAGTTACATTCCAGGATCCCACACTGAAGCTTTCTTT	CASSYIPGSHTEAFF
16	TRBV5-4	TRBD2	TRBJ2-5	NA	TGTGCCAGCAGCTCCGAAGGACTAGCGGGGAAAGAGACCCAGTACTTC	CASSSEGLAGKETQYF
15	TRBV6-2/TRBV6-3	TRBD2	TRBJ2-1	NA	TGTGCCAGCAGTCTCCGGGGGGGCCGGGTCAATGAGCAGTTCTTC	CASSLRGGRVNEQFF
17	TRBV6-5	TRBD2	TRBJ2-7	NA	TGTGCCAGCAGTTACTCCCTTGCGGGAGGGCCGAGTTACGAGCAGTACTTC	CASSYSLAGGPSYEQYF
17	TRBV6-2/TRBV6-3	TRBD2	TRBJ2-7	NA	TGTGCCACCAAAAAGGCGGGAGCGGCCACGGACTTCTACGAGCAGTACTTC	CATKKAGAATDFYEQYF
13	TRBV20-1	TRBD1	TRBJ1-2	NA	TGCAGTGCTGGACAGGGGGCGCGAAATGGCTACACCTTC	CSAGQGARNGYTF
15	TRBV5-1	NA	TRBJ1-1	NA	TGCGCCAGCAGCTCCGGGGCTAGCTTGGGCACTGAAGCTTTCTTT	CASSSGASLGTEAFF
16	TRBV28	TRBD2	TRBJ2-5	once	TGTGCCAGCAGTTCCGCCGCCAGCGGGGATAAAGAGACCCAGTACTTC	CASSSAASGDKETQYF
17	TRBV4-2	TRBD2	TRBJ2-2	NA	TGTGCCAGCAGCCAAGATCGCTCACTAGCGGCAACCGGGGAGCTGTTTTTT	CASSQDRSLAATGELFF
15	TRBV13	NA	TRBJ2-1	NA	TGTGCCAGCAGCTTCGACCCCCTGATCTACAATGAGCAGTTCTTC	CASSFDPLIYNEQFF
15	TRBV19	TRBD1	TRBJ1-2	few	TGTGCCAGTAGTGCCACCAGGGGGCGCGGCTATGGCTACACCTTC	CASSATRGRGYGYTF
14	TRBV7-6	NA	TRBJ2-1	NA	TGTGCCAGCAGCCCCGGGAACACTTCGCCGGCCAAGTTCTTC	CASSPGNTSPAKFF
15	TRBV6-2/TRBV6-3	NA	TRBJ2-7	NA	TGTGCCAGCAGTTACGGGGGAGCAGGACTTAGCGAGCAGTACTTC	CASSYGGAGLSEQYF
12	TRBV12-3/TRBV12-4	NA	TRBJ2-3	NA	TGTGCCAGCAGCCAAAATCGAGATACGCAGTATTTT	CASSQNRDTQYF
13	TRBV5-6	NA	TRBJ2-5	NA	TGTGCCAGCAGCGCTGGGCCCCAAGAGACCCAGTACTTC	CASSAGPQETQYF
15	TRBV5-4	NA	TRBJ1-1	NA	TGTGCCAGCAGCTTAGGCGGCGTCGGGGGCACTGAAGCTTTCTTT	CASSLGGVGGTEAFF
14	TRBV4-1	TRBD1	TRBJ2-2	NA	TGCGCCAGCAGCCCCCCGGGACAGACCGGGGAGCTGTTTTTT	CASSPPGQTGELFF
18	TRBV5-1	TRBD1	TRBJ1-2	NA	TGCGCCAGCAGCTTGGGACAGGGCCTCCCGCCAGGCACGGGCGGCTACACCTTC	CASSLGQGLPPGTGGYTF
13	TRBV20-1	TRBD1	TRBJ2-4	NA	TGCAGTGCCACGGACAGGGGGCTAGGCATTCAGTACTTC	CSATDRGLGIQYF
16	TRBV4-2	TRBD2	TRBJ2-7	NA	TGTGCCAGCAGCCAAGATCAGCTAGCGGGGGGGCGGGAGCAGTACTTC	CASSQDQLAGGREQYF
13	TRBV12-3/TRBV12-4	NA	TRBJ2-7	NA	TGTGCCAGCAGTTTAGAGGCAGCTTACGAGCAGTACTTC	CASSLEAAYEQYF
16	TRBV11-2	TRBD2	TRBJ2-2	NA	TGTGCCAGCAGCCCAGGGACTAGCTTGAACACCGGGGAGCTGTTTTTT	CASSPGTSLNTGELFF
15	TRBV20-1	TRBD2	TRBJ2-5	NA	TGCAGTGCTAGAGATAGTGGGGGGGGACAAGAGACCCAGTACTTC	CSARDSGGGQETQYF
16	TRBV3-1	TRBD1	TRBJ1-3	NA	TGTGCCAGCAGCCAAGTGACAGGGGGCTGGAGAAACACCATATATTTT	CASSQVTGGWRNTIYF
13	TRBV7-9	NA	TRBJ1-2	NA	TGTGCCAGCAGCGCTGGGACGGACTATGGCTACACCTTC	CASSAGTDYGYTF
14	TRBV3-1	TRBD1	TRBJ1-5	once	TGTGCCAGCAGCCCACAGGGGATCGATCAGCCCCAGCATTTT	CASSPQGIDQPQHF
13	TRBV25-1	TRBD1	TRBJ1-2	NA	TGTGCCAGTTCTCCAGGGGGCTGGGGAGGCTACACCTTC	CASSPGGWGGYTF
15	TRBV5-1	NA	TRBJ2-7	NA	TGCGCCAGCAGCCTCCGGACGGCTACGGGGCACGAGCAGTACTTC	CASSLRTATGHEQYF
11	TRBV4-2	NA	TRBJ2-7	NA	TGTGCCAGCAGCATAATGCGGGAGCAGTACTTC	CASSIMREQYF
16	TRBV6-2/TRBV6-3	NA	TRBJ2-7	NA	TGTGCCAGCAGTTACCCGTGGCGCTCGAGCTCCTACGAGCAGTACTTC	CASSYPWRSSSYEQYF
13	TRBV19	NA	TRBJ1-1	NA	TGTGCCAGCAGCACGAGAGGGTCTGGTGAAGCTTTCTTT	CASSTRGSGEAFF
15	TRBV3-1	NA	TRBJ1-3	NA	TGTGCCAGCAGCCAGGGCGGGAGCTCTGGAAACACCATATATTTT	CASSQGGSSGNTIYF